A selection of T cell receptor beta chains follows, all from one sample in a study of shared clonotypes between healthy human individuals. Produced via immunoSEQ multiplex PCR; TCRdb's table is partial and in-frame only. The sample consists of around 2.3 million clones, 90% to 97% of them appearing once. Sample: naive CD4+ T cells sorted from blood. The source of these receptors is a man between 18 and 35 years old in good health. CDR3s include the opening cysteine and the closing phenylalanine or tryptophan. The D gene is left open where the match is weak. Expanded clones get a size class; other rows say once, few or many, or leave the size out.

V: TRBV30; size: .; D: .; J: TRBJ1-5; CDR3: CAFGGQPNQPQHF; DNA: TGTGCCTTCGGTGGGCAGCCAAATCAGCCCCAGCATTTT
V: TRBV10-3; size: .; D: .; J: TRBJ1-1; CDR3: CAISESRNGGYTEAFF; DNA: TGTGCCATCAGTGAGTCAAGGAATGGGGGTTACACTGAAGCTTTCTTT
V: TRBV18; size: .; D: .; J: TRBJ1-2; CDR3: CASSPPGSPNYGYTF; DNA: TGTGCCAGCTCACCACCGGGATCTCCTAACTATGGCTACACCTTC
V: TRBV30; size: .; D: TRBD2; J: TRBJ2-3; CDR3: CAWRSSGGAYTQYF; DNA: TGTGCCTGGAGATCTAGCGGGGGGGCCTATACGCAGTATTTT
V: TRBV27; size: once; D: TRBD2; J: TRBJ2-7; CDR3: CASSSLAGGYEQYF; DNA: TGTGCCAGCAGTTCCTTAGCGGGAGGCTACGAGCAGTACTTC
V: TRBV6-1; size: .; D: TRBD1; J: TRBJ2-7; CDR3: CASKRTGPPYEQYF; DNA: TGTGCCAGCAAAAGGACAGGGCCTCCCTACGAGCAGTACTTC
V: TRBV2; size: .; D: .; J: TRBJ2-7; CDR3: CASSGSVEQYF; DNA: TGTGCCAGCAGTGGGTCCGTCGAGCAGTACTTC
V: TRBV10-3; size: .; D: TRBD1; J: TRBJ2-7; CDR3: CAISELRQGTYEQYF; DNA: TGTGCCATCAGTGAATTAAGACAGGGGACCTACGAGCAGTACTTC
V: TRBV14; size: .; D: .; J: TRBJ2-3; CDR3: CASSRRRQDTQYF; DNA: TGTGCCAGCAGCCGAAGACGGCAAGATACGCAGTATTTT
V: TRBV5-1; size: .; D: TRBD1; J: TRBJ1-1; CDR3: CASSLERGPGNTEAFF; DNA: TGCGCCAGCAGCTTGGAAAGGGGGCCTGGGAACACTGAAGCTTTCTTT
V: TRBV30; size: once; D: .; J: TRBJ2-7; CDR3: CAWSPVPGQQYF; DNA: TGTGCCTGGAGTCCCGTTCCGGGCCAGCAGTACTTC
V: TRBV29-1; size: .; D: .; J: TRBJ2-7; CDR3: CSVATYEQYF; DNA: TGCAGCGTTGCCACCTACGAGCAGTACTTC
V: TRBV7-9; size: .; D: .; J: TRBJ1-5; CDR3: CASSLDGRNNQPQHF; DNA: TGTGCCAGCAGCTTAGATGGCAGAAACAATCAGCCCCAGCATTTT
V: TRBV6-5; size: .; D: .; J: TRBJ2-7; CDR3: CASSYNNWQYF; DNA: TGTGCCAGCAGTTACAATAACTGGCAGTACTTC
V: TRBV7-8; size: .; D: TRBD2; J: TRBJ2-2; CDR3: CASSLATSENTGELFF; DNA: TGTGCCAGCAGCTTAGCGACTAGCGAGAACACCGGGGAGCTGTTTTTT
V: TRBV30; size: .; D: .; J: TRBJ2-1; CDR3: CAWSVPPMGQFF; DNA: TGTGCCTGGAGTGTACCCCCAATGGGGCAGTTCTTC
V: TRBV30; size: few; D: TRBD1; J: TRBJ1-6; CDR3: CAWSPQGARNLLHF; DNA: TGTGCCTGGAGCCCTCAGGGGGCACGGAATCTCCTCCACTTT
V: TRBV29-1; size: .; D: .; J: TRBJ1-1; CDR3: CSVGWPPDTMNTEAFF; DNA: TGCAGCGTTGGCTGGCCCCCCGACACTATGAACACTGAAGCTTTCTTT
V: TRBV25-1; size: .; D: .; J: TRBJ1-4; CDR3: CASSEGGRLTNEKLFF; DNA: TGTGCCAGCAGTGAAGGGGGGAGACTCACTAATGAAAAACTGTTTTTT
V: TRBV18; size: .; D: .; J: TRBJ2-6; CDR3: CATAERGANVLTF; DNA: TGTGCCACCGCGGAGCGTGGGGCCAACGTCCTGACTTTC
V: TRBV4-3; size: .; D: .; J: TRBJ1-3; CDR3: CASSPLLSSGNTIYF; DNA: TGCGCCAGCAGCCCACTTCTGAGCTCTGGAAACACCATATATTTT
V: TRBV5-8; size: .; D: .; J: TRBJ2-1; CDR3: CASNIGQTYNEQFF; DNA: TGTGCCAGCAATATTGGACAGACCTACAATGAGCAGTTCTTC
V: TRBV12-5; size: .; D: .; J: TRBJ2-7; CDR3: CASGLAPGVNYEQYF; DNA: TGTGCTAGTGGTTTGGCCCCAGGGGTTAACTACGAGCAGTACTTC
V: TRBV5-1; size: .; D: .; J: TRBJ2-4; CDR3: CASSLGTGPRDF; DNA: TGCGCCAGCAGCTTGGGAACAGGCCCGAGGGACTTC